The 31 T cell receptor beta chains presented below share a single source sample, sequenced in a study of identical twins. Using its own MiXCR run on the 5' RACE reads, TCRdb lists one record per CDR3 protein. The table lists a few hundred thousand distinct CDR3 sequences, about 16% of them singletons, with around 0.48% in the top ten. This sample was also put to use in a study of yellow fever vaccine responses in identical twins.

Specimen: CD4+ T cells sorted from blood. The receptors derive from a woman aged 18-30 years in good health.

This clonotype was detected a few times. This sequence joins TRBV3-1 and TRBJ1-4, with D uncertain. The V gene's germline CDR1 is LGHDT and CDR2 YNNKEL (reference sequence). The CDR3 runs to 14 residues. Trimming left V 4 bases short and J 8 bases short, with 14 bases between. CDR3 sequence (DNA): TGTGCCAGCAGCCCGACGGGCCCCCGGGAAAAACTGTTTTTT. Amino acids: CASSPTGPREKLFF.

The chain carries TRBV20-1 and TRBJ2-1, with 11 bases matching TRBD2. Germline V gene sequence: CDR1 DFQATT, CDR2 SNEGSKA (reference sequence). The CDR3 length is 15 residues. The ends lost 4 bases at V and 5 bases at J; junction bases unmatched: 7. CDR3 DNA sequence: TGCAGTGCTACCCCTAGCGGGGGGCCAAACAATGAGCAGTTCTTC. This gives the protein CSATPSGGPNNEQFF.

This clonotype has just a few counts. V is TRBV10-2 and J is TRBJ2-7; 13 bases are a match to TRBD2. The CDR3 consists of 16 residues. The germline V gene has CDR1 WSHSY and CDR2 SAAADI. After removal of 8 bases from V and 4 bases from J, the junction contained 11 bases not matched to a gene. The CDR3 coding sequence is TGCGCCAGCCGCGAATCCGGGACTAGCGGGAAGTACGAGCAGTACTTC. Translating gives CASRESGTSGKYEQYF.

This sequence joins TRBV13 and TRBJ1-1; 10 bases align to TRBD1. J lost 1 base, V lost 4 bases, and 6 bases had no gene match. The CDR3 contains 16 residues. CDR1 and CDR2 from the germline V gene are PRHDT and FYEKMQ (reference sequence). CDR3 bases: TGTGCCAGCAGCTCCCCTGGGACAGGGGAGAACACTGAAGCTTTCTTT. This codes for CASSSPGTGENTEAFF.

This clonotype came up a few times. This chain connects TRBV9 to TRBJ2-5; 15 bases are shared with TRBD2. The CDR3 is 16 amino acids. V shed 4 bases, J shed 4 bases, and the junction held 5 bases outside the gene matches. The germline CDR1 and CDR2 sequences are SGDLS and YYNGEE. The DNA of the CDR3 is TGTGCCAGCAGCATAGGGGGACTAGCGGGAGGAGAGACCCAGTACTTC. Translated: CASSIGGLAGGETQYF.

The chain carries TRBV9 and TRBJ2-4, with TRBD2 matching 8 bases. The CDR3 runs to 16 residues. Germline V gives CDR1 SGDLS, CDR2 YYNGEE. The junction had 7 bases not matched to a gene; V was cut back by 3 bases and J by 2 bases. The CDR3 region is CASSASLAGTKNIQYF. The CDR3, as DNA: TGTGCCAGCAGCGCCTCCTTAGCGGGAACCAAAAACATTCAGTACTTC.

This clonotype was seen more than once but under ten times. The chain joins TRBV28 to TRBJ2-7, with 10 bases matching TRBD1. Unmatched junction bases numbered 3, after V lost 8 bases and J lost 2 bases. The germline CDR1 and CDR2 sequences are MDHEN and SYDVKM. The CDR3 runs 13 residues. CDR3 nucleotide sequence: TGTGCCAGCGGAGACAGGGGGCCCTACGAGCAGTACTTC. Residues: CASGDRGPYEQYF.

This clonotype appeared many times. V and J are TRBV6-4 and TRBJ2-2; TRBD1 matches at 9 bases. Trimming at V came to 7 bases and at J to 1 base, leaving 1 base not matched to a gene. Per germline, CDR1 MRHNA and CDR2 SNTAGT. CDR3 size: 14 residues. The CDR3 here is CASKGQGNTGELFF. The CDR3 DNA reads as TGTGCCAGCAAGGGACAGGGGAACACCGGGGAGCTGTTTTTT.

As DNA, the CDR3 is TGCGCCAGCAGCGCGTGGGACAGGGGTGCAACTAATGAAAAACTGTTTTTT. Encoded protein: CASSAWDRGATNEKLFF. This chain links TRBV5-1 with TRBJ1-4; 10 nucleotides match TRBD1. The germline V gene has CDR1 SGHRS and CDR2 YFSETQ. The CDR3 extends over 17 amino acids. The V and J ends lost 4 bases and 0 bases, in that order; junction bases with no gene match: 6.

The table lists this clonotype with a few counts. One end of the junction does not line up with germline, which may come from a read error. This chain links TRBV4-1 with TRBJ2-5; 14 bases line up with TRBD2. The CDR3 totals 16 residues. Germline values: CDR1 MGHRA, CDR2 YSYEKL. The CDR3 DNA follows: TGCGCCAGCAGCCAAAAGGGACTAGCGGGGGCCGAGACCCAGTCCTTC. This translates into CASSQKGLAGAETQSF.

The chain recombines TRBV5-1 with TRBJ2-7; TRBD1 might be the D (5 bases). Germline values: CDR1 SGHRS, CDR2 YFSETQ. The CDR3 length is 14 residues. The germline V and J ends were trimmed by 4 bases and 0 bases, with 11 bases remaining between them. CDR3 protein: CASSPSGASYEQYV. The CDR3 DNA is TGCGCCAGCAGCCCTTCTGGGGCCTCCTACGAGCAGTACGTC.

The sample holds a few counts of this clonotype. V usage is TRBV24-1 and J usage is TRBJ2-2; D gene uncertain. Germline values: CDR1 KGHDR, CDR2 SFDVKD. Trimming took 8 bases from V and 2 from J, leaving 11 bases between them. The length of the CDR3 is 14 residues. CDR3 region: CATTSTVNTGELFF. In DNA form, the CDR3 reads TGTGCCACCACATCAACAGTTAACACCGGGGAGCTGTTTTTT.

CDR3 nucleotide sequence: TGTGCCAGCAGTCGATCCGCGGGTATTGAAGCTTTCTTT. Translated: CASSRSAGIEAFF. This chain links TRBV6-1 with TRBJ1-1; no definite D call. V was clipped by 5 bases and J by 7 bases, with 14 bases between them. CDR1 is MNHNS, CDR2 SASEGT, per germline. The CDR3 covers 13 residues.

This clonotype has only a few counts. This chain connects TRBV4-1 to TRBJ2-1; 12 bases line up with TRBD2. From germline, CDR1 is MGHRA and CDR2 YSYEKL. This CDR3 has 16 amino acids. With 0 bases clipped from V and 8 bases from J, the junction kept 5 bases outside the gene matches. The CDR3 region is CASSQDSLAGGDEQFF. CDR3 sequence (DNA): TGCGCCAGCAGCCAAGATTCGCTAGCGGGAGGGGATGAGCAGTTCTTC.

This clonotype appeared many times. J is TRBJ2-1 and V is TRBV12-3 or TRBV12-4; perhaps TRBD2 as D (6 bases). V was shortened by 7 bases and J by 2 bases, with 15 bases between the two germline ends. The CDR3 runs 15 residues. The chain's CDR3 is CASTPTGLTYNEQFF. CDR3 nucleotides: TGTGCCAGCACCCCTACGGGACTCACCTACAATGAGCAGTTCTTC.

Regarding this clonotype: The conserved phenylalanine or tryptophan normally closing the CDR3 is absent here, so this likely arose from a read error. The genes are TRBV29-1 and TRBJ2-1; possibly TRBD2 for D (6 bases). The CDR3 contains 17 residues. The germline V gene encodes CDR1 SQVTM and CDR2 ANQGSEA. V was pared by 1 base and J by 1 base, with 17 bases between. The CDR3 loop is CSVEGKGDFLSYNEQFS. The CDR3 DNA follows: TGCAGCGTTGAAGGGAAAGGGGACTTCCTATCCTACAATGAGCAGTTCTCC.

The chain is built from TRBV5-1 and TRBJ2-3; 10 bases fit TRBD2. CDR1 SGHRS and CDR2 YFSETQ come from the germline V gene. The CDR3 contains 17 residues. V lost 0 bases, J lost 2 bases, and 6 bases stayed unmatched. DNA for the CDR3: TGCGCCAGCAGCTTGGCTGGGACTAGCGATTTCACAGATACGCAGTATTTT. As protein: CASSLAGTSDFTDTQYF.

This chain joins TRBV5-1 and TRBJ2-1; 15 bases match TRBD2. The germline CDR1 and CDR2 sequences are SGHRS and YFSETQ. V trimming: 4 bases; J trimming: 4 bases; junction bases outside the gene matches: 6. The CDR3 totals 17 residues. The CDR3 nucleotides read TGCGCCAGCAGCCTCAGGACTAGCGGGAGGGCATACAATGAGCAGTTCTTC. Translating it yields CASSLRTSGRAYNEQFF.

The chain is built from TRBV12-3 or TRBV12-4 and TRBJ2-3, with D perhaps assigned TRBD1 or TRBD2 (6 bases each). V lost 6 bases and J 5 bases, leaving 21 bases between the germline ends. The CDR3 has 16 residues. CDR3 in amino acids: CASSPNRGLRGDTQYF. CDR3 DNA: TGTGCCAGCAGCCCTAACCGGGGGCTCCGTGGAGATACGCAGTATTTT.

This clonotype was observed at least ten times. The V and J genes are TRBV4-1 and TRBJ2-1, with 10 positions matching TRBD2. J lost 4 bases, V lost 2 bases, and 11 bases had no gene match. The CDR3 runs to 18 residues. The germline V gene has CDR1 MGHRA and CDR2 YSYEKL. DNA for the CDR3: TGCGCCAGCAGCCAACCAAACCCAGGAGCGGGAGGGTACAATGAGCAGTTCTTC. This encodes CASSQPNPGAGGYNEQFF.

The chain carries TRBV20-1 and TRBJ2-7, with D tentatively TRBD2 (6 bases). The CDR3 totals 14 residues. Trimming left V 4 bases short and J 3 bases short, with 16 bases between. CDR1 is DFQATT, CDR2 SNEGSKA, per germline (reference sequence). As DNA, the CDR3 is TGCAGTGCTACCGATAGCGGACTAATCTACGAGCAGTACTTC. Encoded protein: CSATDSGLIYEQYF.

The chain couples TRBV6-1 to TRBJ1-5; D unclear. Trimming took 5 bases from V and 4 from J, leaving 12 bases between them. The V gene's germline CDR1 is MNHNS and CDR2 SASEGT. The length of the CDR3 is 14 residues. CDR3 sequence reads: CASSPRTANQPQHF. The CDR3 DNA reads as TGTGCCAGCAGTCCAAGGACGGCAAATCAGCCCCAGCATTTT.

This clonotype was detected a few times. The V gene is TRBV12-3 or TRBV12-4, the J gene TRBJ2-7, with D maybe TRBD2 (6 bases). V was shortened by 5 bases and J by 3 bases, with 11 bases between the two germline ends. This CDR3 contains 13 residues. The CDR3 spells CASSMGLFYEQYF. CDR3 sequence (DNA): TGTGCCAGCAGTATGGGACTTTTCTACGAGCAGTACTTC.

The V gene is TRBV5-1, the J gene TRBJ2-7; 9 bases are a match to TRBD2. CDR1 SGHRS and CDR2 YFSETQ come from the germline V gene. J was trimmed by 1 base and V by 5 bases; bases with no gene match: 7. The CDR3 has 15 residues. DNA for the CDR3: TGCGCCAGCAGATCACCGGGACTAGCTTCCTACGAGCAGTACTTC. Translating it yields CASRSPGLASYEQYF.

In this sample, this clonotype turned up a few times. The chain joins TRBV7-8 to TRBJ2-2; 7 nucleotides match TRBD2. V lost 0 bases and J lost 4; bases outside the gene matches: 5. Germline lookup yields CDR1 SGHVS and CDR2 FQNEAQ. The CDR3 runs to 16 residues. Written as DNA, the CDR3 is TGTGCCAGCAGCTTAGCGCCCAGCGGGACCACCGGGGAGCTGTTTTTT. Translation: CASSLAPSGTTGELFF.

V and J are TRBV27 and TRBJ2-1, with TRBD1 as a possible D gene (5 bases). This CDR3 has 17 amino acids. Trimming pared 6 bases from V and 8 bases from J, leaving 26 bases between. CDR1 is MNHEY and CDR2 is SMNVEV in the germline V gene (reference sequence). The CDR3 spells CASSQNLGQTGRDEQFF. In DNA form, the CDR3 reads TGTGCCAGCAGCCAGAACCTGGGGCAAACGGGTCGCGATGAGCAGTTCTTC.

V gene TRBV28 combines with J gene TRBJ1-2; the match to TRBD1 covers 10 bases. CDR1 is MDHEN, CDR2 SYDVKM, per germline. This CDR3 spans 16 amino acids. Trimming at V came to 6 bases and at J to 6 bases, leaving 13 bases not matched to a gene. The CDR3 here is CASRGGTGVARDGYTF. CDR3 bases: TGTGCCAGCAGAGGAGGGACAGGGGTCGCTAGGGATGGCTACACCTTC.

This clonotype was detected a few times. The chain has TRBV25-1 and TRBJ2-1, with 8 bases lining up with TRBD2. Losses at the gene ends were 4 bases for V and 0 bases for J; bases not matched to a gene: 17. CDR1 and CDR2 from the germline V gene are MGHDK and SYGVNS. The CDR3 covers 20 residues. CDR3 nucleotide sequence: TGTGCCAGCAGTGGGTTAGCGGGGAAAATGAGTCGCCCCTCCTACAATGAGCAGTTCTTC. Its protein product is CASSGLAGKMSRPSYNEQFF.

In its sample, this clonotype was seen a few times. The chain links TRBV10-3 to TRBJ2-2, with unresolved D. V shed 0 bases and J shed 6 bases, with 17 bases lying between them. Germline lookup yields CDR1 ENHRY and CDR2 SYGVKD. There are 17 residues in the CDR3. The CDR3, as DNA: TGTGCCATCAGTGAGTCCTCTGTAGCATCCTTCGCCGGGGAGCTGTTTTTT. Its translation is CAISESSVASFAGELFF.

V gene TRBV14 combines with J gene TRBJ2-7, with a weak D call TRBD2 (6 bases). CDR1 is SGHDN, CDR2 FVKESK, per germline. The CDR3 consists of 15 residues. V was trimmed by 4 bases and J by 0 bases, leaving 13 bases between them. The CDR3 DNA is TGTGCCAGCAGCCTACTAGCTTCCCTCTCCTACGAGCAGTACTTC. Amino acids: CASSLLASLSYEQYF.

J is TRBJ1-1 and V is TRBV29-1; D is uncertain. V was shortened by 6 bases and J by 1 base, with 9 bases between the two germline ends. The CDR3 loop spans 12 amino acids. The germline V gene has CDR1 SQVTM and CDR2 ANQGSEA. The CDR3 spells CSVRTPNTEAFF. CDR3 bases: TGCAGCGTACGAACACCGAACACTGAAGCTTTCTTT. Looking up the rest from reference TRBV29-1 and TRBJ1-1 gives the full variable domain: SAVISQKPSRDICQRGTSLTIQCQVDSQVTMMFWYRQQPGQSLTLIATANQGSEATYESGFVIDKFPISRPNLTFSTLTVSNMSPEDSSIYLCSVRTPNTEAFFGQGTRLTVV.